This TCR beta chain comes out of a study of cytomegalovirus exposure and HLA in healthy donors. V was clipped by 0 bases and J by 8 bases, with 10 bases between them. The germline V gene encodes CDR1 ENHRY and CDR2 SYGVKD. CDR3 length equals 13 residues. The PCR had 60 Vbeta and 13 Jbeta primers. Clones were sequenced by immunoSEQ multiplex PCR, and TCRdb holds only the in-frame ones, with some missing. This table has 100,000 to 150,000 clones, about 70% appearing once. The sequence came from a woman aged 55-75 years in good health and CMV-seropositive. Sequenced: PBMCs. The chain employs TRBV10-3 and TRBJ1-2; D is possibly TRBD1 (6 bases). This chain's CDR3 is CAISESGGGGYTF. CDR3 nucleotide sequence: TGTGCCATCAGTGAGTCTGGGGGCGGCGGCTACACCTTC.